The T cell receptor beta chain under discussion was sequenced for a study of T cells after posttransplantation cyclophosphamide. Clones were read by immunoSEQ multiplex PCR, and TCRdb kept only the in-frame ones, dropping some. The data hold about 21,000 clones, with approximately 92% observed a single time. CDR1 SGDLS and CDR2 YYNGEE come from the germline V gene. The junction had 4 bases not matched to a gene; V was cut back by 4 bases and J by 6 bases. The CDR3 runs to 15 residues. Controls had myeloablative marrow grafts with methotrexate and calcineurin inhibitor, sampled at 1 year. With respect to this clone: The antigen is unknown.

Study results and limitations: Tissue-infiltrating T cells from skin or gut overlapped little with blood T cells. Donor CD8+ memory clones often dominated recipient blood repertoires at later times.

The sequencing here drew on PBMCs, taken approximately 370 days after allogeneic stem cell transplant with calcineurin inhibitor and methotrexate. This TCR came from a female patient in her 30s who received an allogeneic stem cell transplant from an unrelated donor, was CMV-positive, and had acute and chronic GVHD. Some T cells may arise from the graft donor. The genes are TRBV9 and TRBJ2-3; TRBD2 matches at 14 bases. The CDR3 reads CASSRGLAGADTQYF. The CDR3 nucleotides are TGTGCCAGCAGCCGGGGACTAGCGGGAGCGGATACGCAGTATTTT.